This paragraph reports one T cell receptor beta chain. Its specificity is not known. Data came from immunoSEQ multiplex PCR; TCRdb stores just in-frame clones and leaves some out. The profile covers around 150,000 clones, with approximately 88% appearing a single time and 2.2% taken by the ten largest. The sample is drawn from a study of T cell responses to AZD1222 COVID-19 vaccine. Study outcomes and limitations: All repertoire sampling was performed exclusively after the peak T cell response. Two AZD1222 doses significantly raised spike-specific TCR breadth and depth over controls.

The CDR3 contains 13 residues. Looked up from germline, CDR1 is SNHLY and CDR2 is FYNNEI. V lost 6 bases and J 0 bases, leaving 5 bases between the germline ends. The sequence came from an adult in good health. Specimen: peripheral blood, collected on day 0 of AZD1222 vaccination. V gene TRBV2 combines with J gene TRBJ2-2; D is unresolved. DNA of the CDR3: TGTGCCAGCAGCGAACCGAACACCGGGGAGCTGTTTTTT. Amino acids: CASSEPNTGELFF. Complete variable domain (other parts from reference TRBV2 and TRBJ2-2): EPEVTQTPSHQVTQMGQEVILRCVPISNHLYFYWYRQILGQKVEFLVSFYNNEISEKSEIFDDQFSVERPDGSNFTLKIRSTKLEDSAMYFCASSEPNTGELFFGEGSRLTVL.